A single sample gave rise to the 18 T cell receptor beta chains below, sequenced in a study of early T cells in non-severe SARS-CoV-2 infection. TCRdb analysed the 5' RACE reads with MiXCR anew, one entry per CDR3 protein. This sample has 75,000 to 80,000 distinct CDR3 sequences; 15% to 18% occur once, and the top ten carry less than 15%. Specimen: whole blood. These receptors came from an adult who was a healthcare worker with PCR-confirmed SARS-CoV-2 infection or an uninfected control (not recorded which).

The chain links TRBV29-1 to TRBJ1-4; D gene unclear. This CDR3 is 14 amino acids long. V was clipped by 4 bases and J by 0 bases, with 9 bases between them. CDR1 is SQVTM and CDR2 is ANQGSEA in the germline V gene. For the CDR3, the DNA is TGCAGCGTTGTGCGGTTGTCAACTAATGAAAAACTGTTTTTT. This encodes CSVVRLSTNEKLFF.

The chain combines TRBV20-1 with TRBJ2-1; the D is unclear. The germline gives CDR1 DFQATT, CDR2 SNEGSKA (reference sequence). V was pared by 3 bases and J by 5 bases, with 14 bases between. CDR3 length: 14 amino acids. CDR3 nucleotide sequence: TGCAGTGCTAGGGTATCCTTTTTTGACAATGAGCAGTTCTTC. It specifies CSARVSFFDNEQFF.

This clonotype has ten or more counts. The J gene is TRBJ2-3, the V gene TRBV20-1; D gene uncertain. V was cut by 3 bases and J by 2 bases, with 15 bases left in between. Germline loops: CDR1 DFQATT, CDR2 SNEGSKA (reference sequence). The CDR3 runs to 15 residues. In DNA form, the CDR3 reads TGCAGTGCTAGTCGCGCGCCGCCAATCACAGATACGCAGTATTTT. Encoded protein: CSASRAPPITDTQYF.

This clonotype was found many times. This chain uses TRBV2 with TRBJ2-1; D remains unclear. The CDR3 sequence is 13 residues long. The germline V gene encodes CDR1 SNHLY and CDR2 FYNNEI. The ends were cut back, 6 bases at V and 5 bases at J, with 11 bases in the middle. CDR3 region: CASRESPNNEQFF. CDR3 nucleotides: TGTGCCAGCAGGGAAAGTCCCAACAATGAGCAGTTCTTC.

V gene TRBV12-3 or TRBV12-4 combines with J gene TRBJ1-4, with 11 bases lining up with TRBD1. The CDR3 covers 14 residues. Trimming removed 3 bases from V and 8 bases from J; junction bases left unmatched: 2. CDR3 sequence reads: CASSLDRGLEKLFF. The CDR3, as DNA: TGTGCCAGCAGTTTGGACAGGGGGCTCGAAAAACTGTTTTTT.

This sequence joins TRBV3-1 and TRBJ2-7; no firm D call. The CDR3 extends over 12 amino acids. The V gene's germline CDR1 is LGHDT and CDR2 YNNKEL (reference sequence). V was shortened by 2 bases and J by 2 bases, with 4 bases between the two germline ends. The chain's CDR3 is CASSQLTYEQYF. The CDR3 region has the DNA TGTGCCAGCAGCCAATTGACCTACGAGCAGTACTTC.

Of note for this clonotype: One end of the junction fails to match germline, which may point to a read error. The chain is built from TRBV12-3 or TRBV12-4 and TRBJ2-1; 11 nucleotides match TRBD2. The CDR3 extends over 15 amino acids. CDR3 in amino acids: CASSALVAGGREQLF. In nucleotides, the CDR3 is TGTGCCAGCAGTGCCTTAGTAGCGGGAGGGCGGGAGCAGCTCTTC.

This clonotype was found many times. The V and J genes are TRBV7-6 and TRBJ2-2, with 13 bases aligning to TRBD2. The CDR3 has 18 amino acids. V was clipped by 5 bases and J by 1 base; unmatched bases: 7. The germline V gene encodes CDR1 SGHVS and CDR2 FNYEAQ. CDR3 nucleotide sequence: TGTGCCAGCAGCGCCATACTAGCGGGAGGGAGGAACACCGGGGAGCTGTTTTTT. It encodes CASSAILAGGRNTGELFF.

This clonotype has a handful of counts. J is TRBJ2-4 and V is TRBV5-6, with 9 bases identical to TRBD1. Germline loops: CDR1 SGHDT, CDR2 YYEEEE. V dropped 3 bases and J dropped 0; count of bases not matched to a gene: 4. The CDR3 consists of 16 residues. CDR3 DNA: TGTGCCAGCAGCTCTCCGGGACAGGGAGCCAAAAACATTCAGTACTTC. Translated: CASSSPGQGAKNIQYF.

This clonotype was seen a few times. The chain uses TRBV28 and TRBJ2-7, with 10 bases identical to TRBD2. CDR1 and CDR2 from the germline V gene are MDHEN and SYDVKM. There are 14 residues in the CDR3. V shed 5 bases and J 2 bases; nucleotides not matched to a gene: 3. Here the CDR3 DNA reads TGTGCCAGCAGTGGTAGCGGGGGGACCTACGAGCAGTACTTC. Its protein is CASSGSGGTYEQYF.

The rearrangement joins TRBV11-2 to TRBJ2-3, with unresolved D. The germline V and J ends were trimmed by 5 bases and 1 base, with 13 bases remaining between them. CDR1 and CDR2 (germline): SGHAT, FQNNGV. The CDR3 runs to 15 residues. The CDR3 DNA is TGTGCCAGCAGCGACGAGGCTAGGGGCACAGATACGCAGTATTTT. The encoded protein is CASSDEARGTDTQYF.

This clonotype was seen a few times. This sequence joins TRBV9 and TRBJ1-5; D is unresolved. The ends were cut back, 4 bases at V and 1 base at J, with 6 bases in the middle. In germline, CDR1 is SGDLS, CDR2 YYNGEE. The CDR3 is 13 amino acids. CDR3 DNA sequence: TGTGCCAGCAGCCGACGGAGCAATCAGCCCCAGCATTTT. Its protein is CASSRRSNQPQHF.

The V call is TRBV6-5, the J call TRBJ1-1; 9 bases fit TRBD1. J lost 4 bases, V lost 5 bases, and 8 bases had no gene match. Germline CDR1 is MNHEY and CDR2 is SVGAGI. The CDR3 is 15 amino acids. The CDR3: CASSPHRGRGTEAFF. The CDR3, as DNA: TGTGCCAGCAGTCCTCACAGGGGGCGGGGCACTGAAGCTTTCTTT.

There are a few counts of this clonotype. This chain links TRBV18 with TRBJ2-7, with D perhaps matching TRBD2 (6 bases). Germline V gene lookup returns CDR1 KGHSH and CDR2 LQKENI. This CDR3 is 12 amino acids long. V lost 6 bases, J lost 6 bases, and 12 bases lay in between. Here the CDR3 reads CASSPGEVEQYF. In DNA form, the CDR3 reads TGTGCCAGCTCCCCGGGGGAGGTCGAGCAGTACTTC.

In its sample, this clonotype was seen a few times. This chain links TRBV27 with TRBJ2-7; 8 bases align to TRBD1. V lost 5 bases, J lost 3 bases, and 3 bases stayed unmatched. CDR1 is MNHEY, CDR2 SMNVEV, per germline (reference sequence). CDR3 length equals 13 residues. The CDR3 spells CASSRGQGYEQYF. CDR3 coding DNA: TGTGCCAGCAGTCGCGGACAGGGCTACGAGCAGTACTTC.

This clonotype came up a few times. The CDR3 sequence: CATSYPRLAGRGEQYF. For the CDR3, the DNA is TGTGCCACCAGTTACCCACGGCTAGCGGGACGCGGGGAGCAGTACTTC. The chain links TRBV24-1 to TRBJ2-7; TRBD2 matches 9 bases. The V segment lost 6 bases and the J segment 7 bases; nucleotides outside the gene matches: 15. Germline V gives CDR1 KGHDR, CDR2 SFDVKD. CDR3 size: 16 residues.

This clonotype was counted a few times. The chain employs TRBV27 and TRBJ2-1; 10 positions agree with TRBD2. V gave up 5 bases and J gave up 3 bases; unmatched junction bases: 4. CDR3 size: 15 residues. The germline CDR1 and CDR2 sequences are MNHEY and SMNVEV (reference sequence). As DNA, the CDR3 is TGTGCCAGCAGTCCTAGCGGGAGTCTCTACAATGAGCAGTTCTTC. This sequence encodes CASSPSGSLYNEQFF.

This chain links TRBV9 with TRBJ2-1; 11 nucleotides line up with TRBD2. The CDR3 runs 14 residues. Germline V gene lookup returns CDR1 SGDLS and CDR2 YYNGEE. J was trimmed by 4 bases and V by 3 bases; bases with no gene match: 0. CDR3 in DNA: TGTGCCAGCAGCGCTAGCGGGGGGTACAATGAGCAGTTCTTC. Its protein is CASSASGGYNEQFF.